The 30 T cell receptor beta chains presented below share a single source sample, sequenced in a study of immune evolution from preneoplasia to lung adenocarcinoma. The data were produced by immunoSEQ multiplex PCR, yet TCRdb's version contains in-frame clones alone and is incomplete. The sample holds about 5,900 clones, roughly 74% seen once. Material: FFPE lung adenocarcinoma in situ tissue. The receptors come from an older donor with lung adenocarcinoma.

The rearrangement uses TRBV5-1 and TRBJ2-7; D unresolved. Germline V lookup: CDR1 SGHRS, CDR2 YFSETQ. The CDR3 contains 14 residues. V dropped 4 bases and J dropped 3 bases, with 14 bases sitting between them. CDR3: CASSPDGLFYEQYF. Here the CDR3 DNA reads TGCGCCAGCAGCCCGGACGGCCTTTTCTACGAGCAGTACTTC.

The rearrangement joins TRBV30 to TRBJ1-5; a weak D match, TRBD1 (6 bases). Germline V gives CDR1 GTSNPN, CDR2 SVGIG (reference sequence). There are 15 residues in the CDR3. V lost 0 bases and J lost 0, with 9 bases in between. Here the CDR3 reads CAWSVGQLSNQPQHF. The DNA for the CDR3 is TGTGCCTGGAGTGTAGGACAGCTTAGCAATCAGCCCCAGCATTTT.

V usage is TRBV2 and J usage is TRBJ2-7; 9 bases fit TRBD1. CDR3 size: 15 residues. V shed 4 bases, J shed 3 bases, and the junction held 7 bases outside the gene matches. Germline V lookup: CDR1 SNHLY, CDR2 FYNNEI. The CDR3, as DNA: TGTGCCAGCAGTGCCCGACAGGGGGGATTCTACGAGCAGTACTTC. This codes for CASSARQGGFYEQYF.

The gene calls are TRBV28 and TRBJ2-2; D remains unclear. V was shortened by 1 base and J by 5 bases, with 5 bases between the two germline ends. This CDR3 contains 13 residues. Germline values: CDR1 MDHEN, CDR2 SYDVKM. CDR3 coding DNA: TGTGCCAGCAGTTTATTAGGGACCGGGGAGCTGTTTTTT. This codes for CASSLLGTGELFF.

The CDR3 DNA is TGTGCCAGCAGCACCCGACGAGGAGTGGACTTAACGAACACTGAAGCTTTCTTT. Translated: CASSTRRGVDLTNTEAFF. The chain links TRBV7-9 to TRBJ1-1, with D unresolved. Germline lookup yields CDR1 SEHNR and CDR2 FQNEAQ (reference sequence). The CDR3 has 18 amino acids. Trimming took 5 bases from V and 1 from J, leaving 23 bases between them.

The chain uses TRBV30 and TRBJ1-3; 7 nucleotides line up with TRBD1. The CDR3 extends over 12 amino acids. The germline CDR1 and CDR2 sequences are GTSNPN and SVGIG (reference sequence). The junction had 1 base not matched to a gene; V was cut back by 4 bases and J by 4 bases. Written as DNA, the CDR3 is TGTGCCTGGAAGGGGGCCGGAAACACCATATATTTT. Translation gives CAWKGAGNTIYF.

The J gene is TRBJ2-3, the V gene TRBV18; D call uncertain. V was clipped by 3 bases and J by 4 bases, with 17 bases between them. This CDR3 is built from 16 residues. Germline loops: CDR1 KGHSH, CDR2 LQKENI. The DNA of the CDR3 is TGTGCCAGCTCACCGAGAATGTCCTACACCGCAGATACGCAGTATTTT. This gives the protein CASSPRMSYTADTQYF.

The CDR3 sequence is CASSTGQGINQPQHF. CDR3 sequence (DNA): TGTGCCAGTAGCACCGGACAGGGGATCAATCAGCCCCAGCATTTT. V and J are TRBV19 and TRBJ1-5; TRBD1 aligns across 9 bases. CDR1 is LNHDA, CDR2 SQIVND, per germline (reference sequence). CDR3 length: 15 residues. V dropped 6 bases and J dropped 3; count of bases not matched to a gene: 6.

This clone was counted a few times. J is TRBJ2-2 and V is TRBV7-6; 9 nucleotides align to TRBD2. This CDR3 region has 16 residues. The V gene's germline CDR1 is SGHVS and CDR2 FNYEAQ. V lost 1 base, J lost 4 bases, and 4 bases stayed unmatched. The chain's CDR3 is CASSLVLAGLTGELFF. The DNA of the CDR3 is TGTGCCAGCAGCTTAGTTCTAGCGGGGCTCACCGGGGAGCTGTTTTTT.

The chain carries TRBV5-1 and TRBJ1-2, with TRBD1 identical over 7 bases. With 4 bases clipped from V and 2 bases from J, the junction kept 11 bases outside the gene matches. CDR3 size: 16 residues. CDR1 is SGHRS, CDR2 YFSETQ, per germline. The CDR3 region has the DNA TGCGCCAGCAGCCCCGACAGGGCACCCATCAACTATGGCTACACCTTC. Translation gives CASSPDRAPINYGYTF.

In this sample, this clone turned up a few times. The chain has TRBV6-1 and TRBJ1-2, with TRBD1 matching 8 bases. The CDR3 spans 15 residues. Germline CDR1 is MNHNS and CDR2 is SASEGT. After removal of 8 bases from V and 0 bases from J, the junction contained 8 bases not matched to a gene. CDR3 bases: TGTGCCAGCCTGGACAGGGACCCCACTAACTATGGCTACACCTTC. Protein: CASLDRDPTNYGYTF.

This chain links TRBV30 with TRBJ1-2; 8 bases line up with TRBD1. Germline V lookup: CDR1 GTSNPN, CDR2 SVGIG (reference sequence). The V segment lost 5 bases and the J segment 4 bases; nucleotides outside the gene matches: 3. CDR3 length: 12 residues. The CDR3 coding sequence is TGTGCCTGGGGACAGGGAAGCTATGGCTACACCTTC. This translates into CAWGQGSYGYTF.

This clone was found a few times. V gene TRBV9 combines with J gene TRBJ2-1; no clear D gene. Germline V gives CDR1 SGDLS, CDR2 YYNGEE. CDR3 length equals 17 residues. V was clipped by 1 base and J by 8 bases, with 22 bases between them. CDR3 coding DNA: TGTGCCAGCAGCGTACCCGTTACTGCACCCAATGAGGATGAGCAGTTCTTC. The encoded protein is CASSVPVTAPNEDEQFF.

This clone was detected a few times. CDR3 DNA: TGTGCCAGTAGTCGCCCGGACAGGGGATCGGCCACTGAAGCTTTCTTT. This codes for CASSRPDRGSATEAFF. This chain joins TRBV19 and TRBJ1-1; 9 nucleotides line up with TRBD1. The CDR3 runs 16 residues. With V trimmed by 5 bases and J by 4 bases, 11 bases remained unmatched. Germline CDR1 LNHDA, CDR2 SQIVND (reference sequence).

This chain joins TRBV5-8 and TRBJ2-1; possibly TRBD1 for D (6 bases). Trimming shortened V by 3 bases and J by 4 bases, and 8 bases separated the two germline ends. Germline CDR1 is SGHTS and CDR2 is YDEGEE. CDR3 length equals 13 residues. For the CDR3, the DNA is TGTGCCAGCAGCTGGACAGCTTACAATGAGCAGTTCTTC. Translated: CASSWTAYNEQFF.

The CDR3 spells CASRGRQGVPTEAFF. As DNA, the CDR3 is TGTGCCAGCAGGGGGAGACAGGGAGTCCCCACTGAAGCTTTCTTT. The chain joins TRBV28 to TRBJ1-1; 7 positions match TRBD1. The CDR3 has 15 amino acids. V was pared by 6 bases and J by 4 bases, with 11 bases of the junction left unmatched. From germline, CDR1 is MDHEN and CDR2 SYDVKM.

Points on this clone: The same CDR3 arises from other DNA sequences in this sample as well. V and J are TRBV9 and TRBJ1-4, with 10 nucleotides matching TRBD1. V trimming: 3 bases; J trimming: 7 bases; junction bases outside the gene matches: 6. CDR1 and CDR2 (germline): SGDLS, YYNGEE. This CDR3 is 15 amino acids long. The DNA for the CDR3 is TGTGCCAGCAGCGCATCCGGGACAGGGGTTGAAAAACTGTTTTTT. It translates to CASSASGTGVEKLFF.

The rearrangement joins TRBV9 to TRBJ1-4; 8 bases fit TRBD1. J lost 6 bases, V lost 3 bases, and 7 bases had no gene match. CDR1 and CDR2 from the germline V gene are SGDLS and YYNGEE. This CDR3 is 15 amino acids long. CDR3 loop: CASSDQQGVDEKLFF. The CDR3 bases are TGTGCCAGCAGCGATCAACAGGGGGTGGATGAAAAACTGTTTTTT.

This clone was detected once. The chain joins TRBV11-3 to TRBJ2-3; D remains unclear. Germline V gene data show CDR1 as SGHNT and CDR2 as YENEEA. The V and J ends lost 3 bases and 3 bases respectively, with 10 bases between them. The CDR3 is 14 amino acids. The CDR3: CASSLAQPTDTQYF. CDR3 sequence (DNA): TGTGCCAGCAGCTTGGCCCAACCGACAGATACGCAGTATTTT.

In its sample, this clone was seen a few times. The chain links TRBV27 to TRBJ2-7; the match to TRBD2 covers 9 bases. Germline V gene sequence: CDR1 MNHEY, CDR2 SMNVEV (reference sequence). V lost 3 bases, J lost 2 bases, and 5 bases stayed unmatched. CDR3 size: 15 residues. The CDR3 DNA sequence: TGTGCCAGCAGTTTGTTCGGCGGGGGGGCCTACGAGCAGTACTTC. Protein: CASSLFGGGAYEQYF.

The rearrangement joins TRBV28 to TRBJ1-5; a possible D gene is TRBD1 (6 bases). The CDR3 is made up of 14 amino acids. The germline gives CDR1 MDHEN, CDR2 SYDVKM. Between the trimmed V and J ends, which lost 6 bases and 7 bases, there was a span of 16 bases. DNA for the CDR3: TGTGCCAGCAGCCACACAGGGAATCTGCAGCCCCAGCATTTT. This sequence encodes CASSHTGNLQPQHF.

Only a few counts were recorded for this clone. The V and J genes are TRBV9 and TRBJ2-7, with 7 bases matching TRBD2. The CDR3 totals 14 residues. J lost 0 bases, V lost 3 bases, and 3 bases had no gene match. Germline V gene data show CDR1 as SGDLS and CDR2 as YYNGEE. The CDR3 DNA reads as TGTGCCAGCAGCGCAGCGGGATACTCCTACGAGCAGTACTTC. It specifies CASSAAGYSYEQYF. The full variable domain, its missing parts supplied by reference TRBV9 and TRBJ2-7, is DSGVTQTPKHLITATGQRVTLRCSPRSGDLSVYWYQQSLDQGLQFLIQYYNGEERAKGNILERFSAQQFPDLHSELNLSSLELGDSALYFCASSAAGYSYEQYFGPGTRLTVT.

This clone was seen a few times. The chain recombines TRBV27 with TRBJ1-1; TRBD1 matches 9 bases. Trimming removed 7 bases from V and 2 bases from J; junction bases left unmatched: 5. This CDR3 has 14 amino acids. Looked up from germline, CDR1 is MNHEY and CDR2 is SMNVEV (reference sequence). The CDR3: CASTSGQGNTEAFF. The CDR3 DNA reads TGTGCCAGCACCTCGGGACAGGGTAACACTGAAGCTTTCTTT.

This clone was seen a handful of times. The gene calls are TRBV29-1 and TRBJ1-2, with unresolved D. The CDR3 spans 13 residues. Germline-derived CDR1 and CDR2 are SQVTM and ANQGSEA. Between the trimmed V and J ends, which lost 4 bases and 6 bases, there was a span of 15 bases. As DNA, the CDR3 is TGCAGCGTTGCCACGGACCTCCGGGATGGCTACACCTTC. Residues: CSVATDLRDGYTF.

This chain uses TRBV19 with TRBJ1-5; the D gene is possibly TRBD1 (6 bases). The V gene lost 7 bases and the J gene lost 6 bases, with 19 bases spanning the gap. Per germline, CDR1 LNHDA and CDR2 SQIVND (reference sequence). This CDR3 has 15 amino acids. The chain's CDR3 is CASNQVGGGLQPQHF. The CDR3 nucleotides read TGTGCCAGTAACCAAGTGGGGGGGGGCCTTCAGCCCCAGCATTTT. Variable domain in full (rest from reference TRBV19 and TRBJ1-5): DGGITQSPKYLFRKEGQNVTLSCEQNLNHDAMYWYRQDPGQGLRLIYYSQIVNDFQKGDIAEGYSVSREKKESFPLTVTSAQKNPTAFYLCASNQVGGGLQPQHFGDGTRLSIL.

The chain is built from TRBV2 and TRBJ2-1, with TRBD2 as a possible D gene (6 bases). This CDR3 has 12 residues. Trimming cost V 8 bases and J 6 bases, with 11 bases left between them. Germline loops: CDR1 SNHLY, CDR2 FYNNEI. This CDR3 reads CASGGGINEQFF. CDR3 sequence (DNA): TGTGCCAGCGGGGGAGGTATCAATGAGCAGTTCTTC.

The chain recombines TRBV30 with TRBJ2-5; D is ambiguous. Trimming stripped 2 bases from V and 2 bases from J, with 6 bases between. Germline CDR1 reads GTSNPN; CDR2 reads SVGIG (reference sequence). The CDR3 loop spans 12 amino acids. The CDR3 protein is CAWSPTQETQYF. For the CDR3, the DNA is TGTGCCTGGAGTCCGACTCAAGAGACCCAGTACTTC. Drawing the rest from reference TRBV30 and TRBJ2-5, the complete variable domain is SQTIHQWPATLVQPVGSPLSLECTVEGTSNPNLYWYRQAAGRGLQLLFYSVGIGQISSEVPQNLSASRPQDRQFILSSKKLLLSDSGFYLCAWSPTQETQYFGPGTRLLVL.

This clone was observed once. The chain links TRBV6-4 to TRBJ1-1; the match to TRBD1 covers 12 bases. This CDR3 has 14 residues. Germline values: CDR1 MRHNA, CDR2 SNTAGT. J gave up 9 bases and V 0 bases, and 2 bases lay outside the gene matches. Written as DNA, the CDR3 is TGTGCCAGCAGTGACTCAGGGGACAGGGGGCAAGCTTTCTTT. Translation gives CASSDSGDRGQAFF.

CDR3 protein: CASSSRVHEQFF. The CDR3 DNA reads TGTGCCAGCAGCTCCCGAGTGCATGAGCAGTTCTTC. The J gene is TRBJ2-1, the V gene TRBV9; D is unresolved. Germline V lookup: CDR1 SGDLS, CDR2 YYNGEE. The CDR3 has 12 residues. Trimming removed 4 bases at V and 8 bases at J, with 10 bases between.

The chain joins TRBV19 to TRBJ2-2; the D gene is possibly TRBD2 (6 bases). CDR1 is LNHDA, CDR2 SQIVND, per germline (reference sequence). V lost 7 bases to trimming and J lost 0 bases, with 15 bases between them. The CDR3 covers 16 residues. The CDR3, as DNA: TGTGCCAGTATCGCTAGCGTAAGCGCGAACACCGGGGAGCTGTTTTTT. It codes for CASIASVSANTGELFF.